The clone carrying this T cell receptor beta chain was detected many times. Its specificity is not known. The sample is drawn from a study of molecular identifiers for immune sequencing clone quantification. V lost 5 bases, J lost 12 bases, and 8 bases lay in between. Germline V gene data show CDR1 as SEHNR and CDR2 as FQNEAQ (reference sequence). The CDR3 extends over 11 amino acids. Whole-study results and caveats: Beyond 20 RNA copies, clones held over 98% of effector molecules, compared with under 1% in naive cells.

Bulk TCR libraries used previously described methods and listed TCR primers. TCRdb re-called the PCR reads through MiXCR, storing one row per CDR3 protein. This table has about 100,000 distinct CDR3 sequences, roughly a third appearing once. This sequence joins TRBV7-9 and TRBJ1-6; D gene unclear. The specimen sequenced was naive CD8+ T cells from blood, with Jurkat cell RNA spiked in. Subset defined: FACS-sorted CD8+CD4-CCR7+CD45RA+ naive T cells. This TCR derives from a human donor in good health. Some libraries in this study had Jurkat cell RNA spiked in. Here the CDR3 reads CASSALEPLHF. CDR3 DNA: TGTGCCAGCAGCGCCCTAGAACCCCTCCACTTT.